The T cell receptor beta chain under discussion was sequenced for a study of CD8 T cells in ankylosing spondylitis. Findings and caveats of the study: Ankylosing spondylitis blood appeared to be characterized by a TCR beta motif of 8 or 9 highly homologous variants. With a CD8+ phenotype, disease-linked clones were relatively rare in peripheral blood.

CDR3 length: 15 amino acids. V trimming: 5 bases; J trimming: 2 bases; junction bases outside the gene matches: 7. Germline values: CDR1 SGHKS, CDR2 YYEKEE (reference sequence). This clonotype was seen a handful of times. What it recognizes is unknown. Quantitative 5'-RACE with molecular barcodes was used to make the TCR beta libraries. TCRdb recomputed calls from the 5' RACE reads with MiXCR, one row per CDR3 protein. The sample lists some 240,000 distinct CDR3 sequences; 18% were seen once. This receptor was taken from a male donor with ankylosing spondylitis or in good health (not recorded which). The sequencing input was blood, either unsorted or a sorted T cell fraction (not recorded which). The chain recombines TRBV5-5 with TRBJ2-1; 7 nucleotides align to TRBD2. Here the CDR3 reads CASRSGTGTYNEQFF. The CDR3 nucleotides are TGTGCCAGCAGGAGCGGGACGGGAACCTACAATGAGCAGTTCTTC.